These T cell receptor beta chains were read from a single sample in a study of PD-1 blockade in mismatch repair-deficient tumors. Libraries were prepared by immunoSEQ multiplex PCR; TCRdb keeps only in-frame clonotypes and omits some of them. The data show 9,000 to 10,000 clones, more than 80% seen once. The sequencing here drew on PBMCs, taken almost 47 weeks after starting pembrolizumab. The receptors were sampled from an adult with mismatch repair-deficient cancer. The CDR3 runs from the conserved cysteine through the conserved F or W. Each record gives: J gene, V gene, D gene, clone size, CDR3 protein, CDR3 DNA. The D gene is left open where the match is weak. Clone size is given for some rows only: seen once, a few or many times, or a class if the clone is expanded.

j_gene: TRBJ2-3; v_gene: TRBV28; d_gene: TRBD1; abundance: once; CDR3aa: CASSLWTGEVTDTQYF; CDR3nt: TGTGCCAGCAGTTTGTGGACAGGGGAGGTCACAGATACGCAGTATTTT
j_gene: TRBJ1-3; v_gene: TRBV13; d_gene: TRBD1; abundance: once; CDR3aa: CASSLRAQGAGNTIYF; CDR3nt: TGTGCCAGCAGCTTAAGGGCCCAGGGGGCTGGAAACACCATATATTTT
j_gene: TRBJ1-1; v_gene: TRBV11-3; d_gene: TRBD1; abundance: -; CDR3aa: CASSSDRDTEAFF; CDR3nt: TGTGCCAGCAGCTCAGACAGGGACACTGAAGCTTTCTTT
j_gene: TRBJ2-7; v_gene: TRBV14; d_gene: -; abundance: -; CDR3aa: CASSQDPLVTIKEEQYF; CDR3nt: TGTGCCAGCAGCCAAGACCCCCTTGTGACTATTAAGGAGGAGCAGTACTTC
j_gene: TRBJ2-3; v_gene: TRBV5-5; d_gene: -; abundance: -; CDR3aa: CASSLAPWGTSTDTQYF; CDR3nt: TGTGCCAGCAGCTTGGCCCCATGGGGGACTAGCACAGATACGCAGTATTTT
j_gene: TRBJ1-3; v_gene: TRBV27; d_gene: TRBD1; abundance: once; CDR3aa: CASSRRQGENTIYF; CDR3nt: TGTGCCAGCAGTCGGAGACAGGGGGAAAACACCATATATTTT
j_gene: TRBJ2-7; v_gene: TRBV28; d_gene: TRBD1; abundance: -; CDR3aa: CASKVTGRYEQYF; CDR3nt: TGTGCCAGCAAAGTGACAGGGCGCTACGAGCAGTACTTC
j_gene: TRBJ2-5; v_gene: TRBV11-1; d_gene: TRBD2; abundance: -; CDR3aa: CASSFSPPTSPGETQYF; CDR3nt: TGTGCCAGCAGCTTTTCACCCCCGACTAGCCCCGGAGAGACCCAGTACTTC
j_gene: TRBJ2-3; v_gene: TRBV7-2; d_gene: -; abundance: -; CDR3aa: CASSSRGADTQYF; CDR3nt: TGTGCCAGCAGCTCCCGCGGGGCAGATACGCAGTATTTT
j_gene: TRBJ1-4; v_gene: TRBV28; d_gene: -; abundance: -; CDR3aa: CASSLHGLGEKLFF; CDR3nt: TGTGCCAGCAGTTTGCACGGACTTGGTGAAAAACTGTTTTTT
j_gene: TRBJ1-5; v_gene: TRBV28; d_gene: -; abundance: -; CDR3aa: CASSSDSPNQPQHF; CDR3nt: TGTGCCAGCAGTTCGGACAGCCCAAATCAGCCCCAGCATTTT
j_gene: TRBJ1-5; v_gene: TRBV28; d_gene: -; abundance: -; CDR3aa: CASSLRDSAHQPQHF; CDR3nt: TGTGCCAGCAGTCTCCGAGACAGCGCTCATCAGCCCCAGCATTTT
j_gene: TRBJ2-6; v_gene: TRBV27; d_gene: -; abundance: -; CDR3aa: CASSLSGLPVLTF; CDR3nt: TGTGCCAGCAGTTTATCGGGCCTCCCCGTCCTGACTTTC
j_gene: TRBJ2-5; v_gene: TRBV28; d_gene: TRBD1; abundance: -; CDR3aa: CASSSQGVDQETQYF; CDR3nt: TGTGCCAGCAGTTCGCAGGGGGTCGACCAAGAGACCCAGTACTTC
j_gene: TRBJ2-1; v_gene: TRBV10-1; d_gene: TRBD2; abundance: -; CDR3aa: CASSGRLAGGGNEQFF; CDR3nt: TGCGCCAGCAGTGGGAGGCTAGCGGGAGGGGGCAATGAGCAGTTCTTC
j_gene: TRBJ2-7; v_gene: TRBV6-5; d_gene: -; abundance: once; CDR3aa: CASSYGGSREQYF; CDR3nt: TGTGCCAGCAGTTACGGGGGCTCTCGGGAGCAGTACTTC
j_gene: TRBJ1-2; v_gene: TRBV18; d_gene: TRBD1; abundance: -; CDR3aa: CASSPRTGGNYGYTF; CDR3nt: TGTGCCAGCTCACCCCGAACAGGGGGGAACTATGGCTACACCTTC
j_gene: TRBJ1-1; v_gene: TRBV15; d_gene: TRBD1; abundance: -; CDR3aa: CATSRPKGAMNTEAFF; CDR3nt: TGTGCCACCAGCAGACCAAAGGGGGCTATGAACACTGAAGCTTTCTTT
j_gene: TRBJ1-2; v_gene: TRBV29-1; d_gene: TRBD1; abundance: -; CDR3aa: CSVVGDREGYTF; CDR3nt: TGCAGCGTTGTCGGGGACAGGGAAGGCTACACCTTC
j_gene: TRBJ2-1; v_gene: TRBV7-9; d_gene: TRBD2; abundance: -; CDR3aa: CASSLGTSGRASSYNEQFF; CDR3nt: TGTGCCAGCAGCCTCGGGACTAGCGGGAGGGCGAGCTCCTACAATGAGCAGTTCTTC
j_gene: TRBJ1-5; v_gene: TRBV28; d_gene: -; abundance: -; CDR3aa: CASILSGQYSNQPQHF; CDR3nt: TGTGCCAGCATCCTTAGTGGGCAGTATAGCAATCAGCCCCAGCATTTT
j_gene: TRBJ2-1; v_gene: TRBV28; d_gene: TRBD2; abundance: -; CDR3aa: CASSSIGGLAAFF; CDR3nt: TGTGCCAGCAGTTCTATTGGCGGACTAGCTGCGTTCTTC
j_gene: TRBJ2-1; v_gene: TRBV28; d_gene: -; abundance: -; CDR3aa: CASTMGGIYPEGRYEQFF; CDR3nt: TGTGCCAGCACCATGGGGGGTATTTACCCGGAGGGCCGCTATGAGCAGTTCTTC
j_gene: TRBJ2-1; v_gene: TRBV28; d_gene: -; abundance: -; CDR3aa: CASSLLGGGAYNEQFF; CDR3nt: TGTGCCAGCAGTTTACTAGGGGGAGGGGCGTACAATGAGCAGTTCTTC
j_gene: TRBJ2-3; v_gene: TRBV5-1; d_gene: -; abundance: once; CDR3aa: CASSLRRISTDTQYF; CDR3nt: TGCGCCAGCAGCTTGCGGCGGATATCGACAGATACGCAGTATTTT
j_gene: TRBJ1-3; v_gene: TRBV2; d_gene: -; abundance: -; CDR3aa: CASRVRQGWGGNTIYF; CDR3nt: TGTGCCAGCAGAGTGAGGCAGGGCTGGGGAGGAAACACCATATATTTT
j_gene: TRBJ2-5; v_gene: TRBV4-1; d_gene: TRBD2; abundance: -; CDR3aa: CASSPLGLAGGPGKTQYF; CDR3nt: TGCGCCAGCAGCCCCTTGGGACTAGCGGGAGGGCCGGGGAAGACCCAGTACTTC
j_gene: TRBJ1-6; v_gene: TRBV7-2; d_gene: -; abundance: -; CDR3aa: CASSRARTENSPLHF; CDR3nt: TGTGCCAGCAGTCGGGCACGGACAGAAAATTCACCCCTCCACTTT
j_gene: TRBJ1-6; v_gene: TRBV21-1; d_gene: -; abundance: -; CDR3aa: CASSKGGLLPNPSPLHF; CDR3nt: TGTGCCAGCAGCAAAGGAGGTTTACTACCGAATCCCTCACCCCTCCACTTT
j_gene: TRBJ2-1; v_gene: TRBV9; d_gene: -; abundance: -; CDR3aa: CASSVGRGGLYEQFF; CDR3nt: TGTGCCAGCAGCGTAGGAAGGGGGGGTCTTTATGAGCAGTTCTTC